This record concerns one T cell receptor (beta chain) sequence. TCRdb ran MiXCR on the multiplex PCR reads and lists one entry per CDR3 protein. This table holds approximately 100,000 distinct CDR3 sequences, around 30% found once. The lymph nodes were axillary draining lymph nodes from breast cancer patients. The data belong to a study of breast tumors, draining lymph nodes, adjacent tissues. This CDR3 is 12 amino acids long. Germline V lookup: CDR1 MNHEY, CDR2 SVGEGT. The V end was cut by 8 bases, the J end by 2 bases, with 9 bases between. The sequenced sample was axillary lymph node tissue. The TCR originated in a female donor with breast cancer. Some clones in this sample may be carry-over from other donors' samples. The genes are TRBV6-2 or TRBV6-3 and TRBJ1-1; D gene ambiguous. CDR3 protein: CASSRPNTEAFF. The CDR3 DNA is TGTGCCAGCTCGAGACCAAACACTGAAGCTTTCTTT.